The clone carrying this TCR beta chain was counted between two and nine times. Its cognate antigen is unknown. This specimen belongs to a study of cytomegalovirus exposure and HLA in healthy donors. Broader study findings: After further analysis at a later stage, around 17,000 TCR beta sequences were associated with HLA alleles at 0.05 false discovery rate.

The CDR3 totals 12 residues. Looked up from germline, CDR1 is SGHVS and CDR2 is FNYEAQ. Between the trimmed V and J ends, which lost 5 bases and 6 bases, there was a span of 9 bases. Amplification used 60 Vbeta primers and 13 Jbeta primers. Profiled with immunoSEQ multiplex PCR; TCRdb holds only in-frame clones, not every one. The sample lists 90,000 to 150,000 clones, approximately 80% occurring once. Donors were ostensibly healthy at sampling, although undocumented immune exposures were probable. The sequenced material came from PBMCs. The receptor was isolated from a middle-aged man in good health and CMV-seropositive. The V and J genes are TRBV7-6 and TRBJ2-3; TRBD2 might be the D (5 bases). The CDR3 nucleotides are TGTGCCAGCAGCCCTAGCAGGGATACGCAGTATTTT. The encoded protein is CASSPSRDTQYF.